A single sample is the source of the 9 T cell receptor beta chains below, sequenced in a study of beta chain features in type 1 diabetes. Their cognate antigens are unknown. Study findings and constraints: People with Type 1 diabetes carried modestly yet significantly shorter TCRB CDR3s in all four CD4+ subsets.

The whole isolated RNA underwent reverse transcription, so sequencing captured expressed TCRB transcripts. Clones were sequenced by immunoSEQ multiplex PCR, and TCRdb holds only the in-frame ones, with some missing. Of just under 150,000 clones in the sample, roughly an eighth are singletons; the top ten hold roughly 1.4%. The sequenced sample was central memory CD4+ T cells from blood. These receptors were taken from a man aged 18 to 35 with type 1 diabetes.

V gene TRBV2 combines with J gene TRBJ2-1, with unresolved D. V gave up 3 bases and J gave up 6 bases, with 9 bases separating them. This CDR3 region has 13 residues. Germline CDR1 reads SNHLY; CDR2 reads FYNNEI. CDR3 protein: CASSDQPRNEQFF. The CDR3 DNA reads as TGTGCCAGCAGTGACCAACCCCGCAATGAGCAGTTCTTC.

The chain combines TRBV6-5 with TRBJ1-6; D remains ambiguous. Trimming left V 4 bases short and J 5 bases short, with 6 bases between. The CDR3 spans 13 residues. Germline lookup yields CDR1 MNHEY and CDR2 SVGAGI. CDR3 in amino acids: CASSSANNSPLHF. The DNA of the CDR3 is TGTGCCAGCAGTTCGGCTAATAATTCACCCCTCCACTTT.

The chain joins TRBV4-2 to TRBJ2-1; 9 positions match TRBD2. The length of the CDR3 is 15 residues. Germline CDR1 LGHNA, CDR2 YNFKEQ. The junction had 7 bases not matched to a gene; V was cut back by 5 bases and J by 5 bases. CDR3 in amino acids: CASSSPGTSHNEQFF. CDR3 nucleotide sequence: TGTGCCAGCAGCTCCCCCGGGACTAGCCACAATGAGCAGTTCTTC.

The V gene is TRBV6-1, the J gene TRBJ1-2, with D possibly being TRBD1 (5 bases). Trimming took off 10 bases at V and 6 bases at J, with 18 bases between the two ends. The CDR3 runs to 13 residues. Germline assignment: CDR1 MNHNS and CDR2 SASEGT. Here the CDR3 reads CAISRDVLDGYTF. The CDR3 nucleotides are TGTGCCATCTCCCGGGACGTTTTGGATGGCTACACCTTC.

The sample holds a few counts of this clone. The chain couples TRBV28 to TRBJ2-7, with 7 bases aligning to TRBD1. V shed 4 bases, J shed 2 bases, and the junction held 8 bases outside the gene matches. The germline V gene encodes CDR1 MDHEN and CDR2 SYDVKM. The CDR3 contains 15 residues. The CDR3 DNA reads as TGTGCCAGCAGTTCGACCGACAGGGAACCCTACGAGCAGTACTTC. Translation: CASSSTDREPYEQYF.

This clone was found a few times. V usage is TRBV7-9 and J usage is TRBJ2-7; no firm D call. There are 12 residues in the CDR3. V lost 3 bases to trimming and J lost 4 bases, with 7 bases between them. Per the germline V gene, CDR1 is SEHNR and CDR2 is FQNEAQ (reference sequence). The CDR3 is CASSLNEYEQYF. DNA for the CDR3: TGTGCCAGCAGCTTGAACGAGTACGAGCAGTACTTC.

This clone was detected many times. J is TRBJ2-1 and V is TRBV29-1; TRBD1 aligns across 10 bases. J gave up 8 bases and V 7 bases, and 8 bases lay outside the gene matches. The CDR3 runs to 13 residues. Germline V CDR1 and CDR2: SQVTM, ANQGSEA. Here the CDR3 DNA reads TGCAGCGCCACCAGGACAGGGGGACATGAGCAGTTCTTC. It encodes CSATRTGGHEQFF.

The sample holds a few counts of this clone. The V call is TRBV2, the J call TRBJ2-5, with unresolved D. The CDR3 has 12 residues. Trimming stripped 5 bases from V and 4 bases from J, with 8 bases between. CDR1 SNHLY and CDR2 FYNNEI come from the germline V gene. This chain's CDR3 is CASSTARETQYF. CDR3 coding DNA: TGTGCCAGCAGTACAGCAAGAGAGACCCAGTACTTC.

This chain uses TRBV30 with TRBJ2-7; 9 bases are shared with TRBD1. V lost 0 bases to trimming and J lost 0 bases; unmatched junction nucleotides: 0. Germline loops: CDR1 GTSNPN, CDR2 SVGIG (reference sequence). The CDR3 extends over 14 amino acids. This chain's CDR3 is CAWSVGQGSYEQYF. The CDR3 DNA follows: TGTGCCTGGAGTGTGGGACAGGGCTCCTACGAGCAGTACTTC.